These T cell receptor beta chains were read from a single sample in a study of CD8 T cells in ankylosing spondylitis. TCRdb recomputed calls from the 5' RACE reads with MiXCR, one row per CDR3 protein. The sample carries under 250,000 distinct CDR3 sequences, under 8.5% recorded once. The sequencing sample was made of blood, either unsorted or a sorted T cell fraction (not recorded which). All receptors come from a female donor with ankylosing spondylitis or in good health (not recorded which). The CDR3 runs from the conserved cysteine through the conserved F or W. The D gene is left open where the match is weak. Rows give clone size only sometimes, using once, few, many, or a class for an expanded clone.

D gene	clone size	V gene	J gene	CDR3 protein	CDR3 DNA
TRBD1	NA	TRBV30	TRBJ1-5	CAWKGQGGQPQHF	TGTGCCTGGAAGGGACAGGGCGGTCAGCCCCAGCATTTT
NA	few	TRBV11-2	TRBJ2-3	CASSPHEGVGRFSQYF	TGTGCCAGCAGCCCCCATGAGGGCGTGGGGAGGTTTTCGCAGTATTTT
NA	many	TRBV6-1	TRBJ2-1	CASSARRSSNEQFF	TGTGCCAGCAGTGCCCGGCGGAGCAGTAATGAGCAGTTCTTC
NA	many	TRBV5-1	TRBJ2-1	CASSPLSGSSYEQFF	TGCGCCAGCAGCCCCCTCAGTGGGTCGAGCTATGAGCAGTTCTTC
TRBD2	many	TRBV20-1	TRBJ2-1	CSARGQLATNEQFF	TGCAGTGCTAGAGGCCAACTAGCGACGAATGAGCAGTTCTTC
NA	many	TRBV20-1	TRBJ1-5	CSASGAGDSPQHF	TGCAGTGCTTCGGGGGCAGGGGATTCACCCCAGCATTTT
NA	many	TRBV2	TRBJ2-1	CASSDDVGVQFF	TGTGCCAGCAGTGATGACGTGGGGGTGCAGTTCTTC
TRBD1	NA	TRBV20-1	TRBJ2-7	CSARVPGQGREQYF	TGCAGTGCTAGAGTACCGGGACAGGGGCGAGAGCAGTACTTC
NA	many	TRBV5-1	TRBJ2-5	CASSLGRGKTQYF	TGCGCCAGCAGCTTGGGCAGGGGCAAGACCCAGTACTTC
NA	many	TRBV5-1	TRBJ2-7	CASSPDRGYYEQYF	TGCGCCAGCAGCCCGGACCGCGGGTACTACGAGCAGTACTTC
NA	few	TRBV7-2	TRBJ2-1	CASSSFQFNEQFF	TGTGCCAGCAGTAGCTTTCAGTTCAATGAGCAGTTCTTC
TRBD1	few	TRBV6-1	TRBJ1-1	CASTVFGTAQNTEAFF	TGTGCCAGCACCGTATTTGGGACAGCCCAGAACACTGAAGCTTTCTTT
NA	many	TRBV12-3/TRBV12-4	TRBJ1-1	CASSPGPQEAFF	TGTGCCAGCAGCCCGGGACCCCAGGAGGCTTTCTTT
TRBD2	many	TRBV12-3/TRBV12-4	TRBJ2-1	CASNHQGLANNEQFF	TGTGCCAGCAACCATCAGGGACTAGCGAACAATGAGCAGTTCTTC
TRBD1	many	TRBV2	TRBJ1-1	CASSERRWDSEAFF	TGTGCCAGCAGTGAACGCCGATGGGACAGTGAAGCTTTCTTT
TRBD2	many	TRBV19	TRBJ2-5	CASSRAGVGETQYF	TGTGCCAGTAGTCGAGCGGGAGTAGGAGAGACCCAGTACTTC
NA	many	TRBV12-3/TRBV12-4	TRBJ1-3	CASSLLLGNTIYF	TGTGCCAGCAGTTTATTACTCGGAAACACCATATATTTT
NA	many	TRBV7-9	TRBJ1-4	CASSFRGTNEKLFF	TGTGCCAGCAGCTTCCGAGGGACTAATGAAAAACTGTTTTTT
NA	many	TRBV2	TRBJ2-1	CASKRSDPYNEQFF	TGTGCCAGTAAGCGCTCCGATCCTTACAATGAGCAGTTCTTC
NA	many	TRBV7-8	TRBJ2-6	CASSIRISGANVLTF	TGTGCCAGCAGCATCAGGATTTCTGGGGCCAACGTCCTGACTTTC
NA	many	TRBV28	TRBJ2-3	CASSLGLLDIGSTDTQYF	TGTGCCAGCAGTTTAGGCCTCCTAGATATTGGGAGCACAGATACGCAGTATTTT
TRBD1	many	TRBV12-3/TRBV12-4	TRBJ1-4	CASSPGQGAEKLFF	TGTGCCAGCAGTCCTGGACAGGGGGCTGAAAAACTGTTTTTT
TRBD2	many	TRBV24-1	TRBJ2-1	CATSGSSGSREQFF	TGTGCCACCAGTGGGAGTAGCGGGTCGCGGGAGCAGTTCTTC
TRBD1	many	TRBV4-3	TRBJ2-7	CASSQDSEGADYEQYF	TGCGCCAGCAGCCAAGATAGTGAGGGGGCGGACTACGAGCAGTACTTC
NA	many	TRBV6-1	TRBJ2-7	CASTLSPTLPSYEQYF	TGTGCCAGCACCCTCTCACCGACTCTTCCGTCCTACGAGCAGTACTTC
TRBD2	many	TRBV27	TRBJ2-1	CASSYLAGGPGEQFF	TGTGCCAGCAGTTACTTAGCGGGAGGGCCGGGTGAGCAGTTCTTC
NA	few	TRBV7-3	TRBJ2-5	CASSLTLYRQGRTGTSQETQYF	TGTGCCAGCAGCTTAACCTTATACCGACAGGGCAGGACCGGGACTAGCCAAGAGACCCAGTACTTC
NA	many	TRBV29-1	TRBJ1-1	CSVPNHQRHTEAFF	TGCAGCGTTCCGAACCACCAACGACACACTGAAGCTTTCTTT
NA	many	TRBV6-2/TRBV6-3	TRBJ1-1	CASSQTLMNTEAFF	TGTGCCAGCAGTCAAACGCTGATGAACACTGAAGCTTTCTTT
TRBD2	many	TRBV2	TRBJ2-3	CASSPSKTSRVTDTQYF	TGTGCCAGCAGTCCCTCCAAGACTAGCCGTGTCACAGATACGCAGTATTTT
TRBD1	many	TRBV20-1	TRBJ1-3	CSAKDRGAGNTIYF	TGCAGTGCCAAAGACAGGGGCGCCGGAAACACCATATATTTT
TRBD1	once	TRBV28	TRBJ2-5	CASSPIPGQGAWETQYF	TGTGCCAGCAGCCCTATTCCAGGACAGGGGGCTTGGGAGACCCAGTACTTC
TRBD1	many	TRBV20-1	TRBJ2-5	CSASPRGETQYF	TGCAGTGCTAGCCCCAGGGGGGAGACCCAGTACTTC
NA	NA	TRBV27	TRBJ1-2	CASRFSSQGRNGYTF	TGTGCCAGCAGGTTTTCCTCTCAGGGGAGGAATGGCTACACCTTC
NA	many	TRBV7-2	TRBJ2-3	CASSSGRPTDTQYF	TGTGCCAGCAGCTCGGGGAGGCCCACAGATACGCAGTATTTT
NA	many	TRBV18	TRBJ1-1	CASSPWAGTLNEAFF	TGTGCCAGCTCACCATGGGCCGGAACTCTAAATGAAGCTTTCTTT
NA	NA	TRBV20-1	TRBJ2-1	CSALIGGNEQFF	TGCAGTGCCCTAATAGGGGGGAATGAGCAGTTCTTC
TRBD1	NA	TRBV19	TRBJ1-1	CASKPTGMDTEAFF	TGTGCCAGTAAGCCGACAGGGATGGACACTGAAGCTTTCTTT
NA	many	TRBV11-1	TRBJ2-7	CASSYDPTYEQYF	TGTGCCAGCAGCTATGACCCGACCTACGAGCAGTACTTC
NA	many	TRBV20-1	TRBJ1-1	CSARLAENTEAFF	TGCAGTGCTAGGTTGGCAGAGAACACTGAAGCTTTCTTT
NA	many	TRBV29-1	TRBJ2-1	CSARLDEQFF	TGCAGCGCCCGACTGGATGAGCAGTTCTTC
NA	many	TRBV9	TRBJ2-2	CASSPSNTGELFF	TGTGCCAGCAGCCCCTCGAACACCGGGGAGCTGTTTTTT
TRBD2	many	TRBV29-1	TRBJ2-5	CSVQRGGETQYF	TGCAGCGTCCAACGCGGGGGGGAGACCCAGTACTTC
TRBD2	few	TRBV7-9	TRBJ2-1	CASSLARAGVYNEQFF	TGTGCCAGCAGCTTAGCTCGCGCGGGGGTCTACAATGAGCAGTTCTTC
NA	many	TRBV30	TRBJ1-3	CAWTASGAGNTIYF	TGTGCCTGGACGGCATCAGGCGCGGGAAACACCATATATTTT
NA	few	TRBV6-2/TRBV6-3	TRBJ1-1	CASSSGMGDTTEAFF	TGTGCCAGCAGTTCAGGCATGGGGGACACCACTGAAGCTTTCTTT
TRBD1	many	TRBV11-2	TRBJ2-3	CASSIGTGRTDTQYF	TGTGCCAGCAGCATAGGGACAGGGCGCACAGATACGCAGTATTTT
NA	many	TRBV20-1	TRBJ2-1	CSAPKGYSYNEQFF	TGCAGTGCCCCAAAGGGCTACTCCTACAATGAGCAGTTCTTC
NA	many	TRBV29-1	TRBJ2-5	CSAGGAETQYF	TGCAGCGCCGGTGGGGCAGAGACCCAGTACTTC
NA	NA	TRBV7-9	TRBJ2-7	CASSLKVSGAYEQYF	TGTGCCAGCAGCTTAAAAGTGAGTGGAGCCTACGAGCAGTACTTC
NA	few	TRBV5-4	TRBJ2-3	CASSLGYRGGEDTQYF	TGTGCCAGCAGCTTGGGGTACAGGGGAGGAGAAGATACGCAGTATTTT
TRBD2	NA	TRBV4-3	TRBJ2-3	CASSQGSGRVDTQYF	TGCGCCAGCAGCCAAGGTAGCGGGAGAGTGGATACGCAGTATTTT
NA	many	TRBV2	TRBJ2-3	CASIGADDYTDTQYF	TGTGCCAGCATAGGGGCGGACGATTACACAGATACGCAGTATTTT
TRBD2	many	TRBV15	TRBJ2-5	CATSRLAGDRGQETQYF	TGTGCCACCAGCAGACTAGCGGGAGATCGGGGACAAGAGACCCAGTACTTC
NA	NA	TRBV7-9	TRBJ2-3	CAGTLEDTQYF	TGTGCCGGGACCTTGGAGGATACGCAGTATTTT
NA	many	TRBV6-2/TRBV6-3	TRBJ2-1	CASSFWPLNNEQFF	TGTGCCAGCAGTTTTTGGCCGCTAAACAATGAGCAGTTCTTC
TRBD1	many	TRBV12-3/TRBV12-4	TRBJ2-5	CASSPDRGEETQYF	TGTGCCAGCAGTCCCGACAGGGGGGAAGAGACCCAGTACTTC
NA	many	TRBV12-3/TRBV12-4	TRBJ2-1	CASSLLDSYNEQFF	TGTGCCAGCAGTTTATTGGACTCCTACAATGAGCAGTTCTTC
NA	many	TRBV28	TRBJ2-1	CASSLSLIGNEQFF	TGTGCCAGCAGTTTATCCCTCATCGGAAATGAGCAGTTCTTC